The 16 T cell receptor beta chains in this list originate from one sample, sequenced in a study of OX40 agonist ivuxolimab in advanced cancers. Only in-frame clones appear in the TCRdb table, and some are missing; sequencing was by immunoSEQ multiplex PCR. The sample lists tens of thousands of clones, around 94% occurring once. The sample in question was CD4+ or CD8+ T cells sorted from blood, obtained in a trial of the OX40 agonist ivuxolimab. All receptors derive from an adult with an advanced solid tumor such as melanoma, head and neck, liver or kidney cancer.

The CDR3 region has the DNA TGTGCCAGCAGTCGTTTCCCCGAGGGGGAAGATACGCAGTATTTT. It specifies CASSRFPEGEDTQYF. V usage is TRBV7-2 and J usage is TRBJ2-3; D is perhaps TRBD1 (6 bases). The germline V gene has CDR1 SGHTA and CDR2 FQGNSA. The CDR3 has 15 amino acids. V dropped 6 bases and J dropped 5 bases, with 18 bases sitting between them. Full variable domain (outside the CDR3, taken from reference TRBV7-2 and TRBJ2-3): GAGVSQSPSNKVTEKGKDVELRCDPISGHTALYWYRQSLGQGLEFLIYFQGNSAPDKSGLPSDRFSAERTGGSVSTLTIQRTQQEDSAVYLCASSRFPEGEDTQYFGPGTRLTVL.

This clone was observed at least ten times. This chain joins TRBV6-1 and TRBJ2-5, with D hard to call. The V gene's germline CDR1 is MNHNS and CDR2 SASEGT. The CDR3 sequence is 14 residues long. V lost 1 base to trimming and J lost 5 bases, with 11 bases between them. As DNA, the CDR3 is TGTGCCAGCAGTGAAGAAGGTCGATCCGAGACCCAGTACTTC. It codes for CASSEEGRSETQYF.

This chain uses TRBV5-4 with TRBJ2-1; D unclear. CDR3 length: 11 amino acids. Trimming pared 6 bases from V and 5 bases from J, leaving 6 bases between. Germline loops: CDR1 SGHNT, CDR2 YYREEE (reference sequence). The CDR3 DNA reads as TGTGCCAGCACAGCGAACAATGAGCAGTTCTTC. Protein: CASTANNEQFF.

This rearrangement joins TRBV9 to TRBJ1-1, with D possibly being TRBD1 (5 bases). The germline CDR1 and CDR2 sequences are SGDLS and YYNGEE. The CDR3 length is 13 residues. The ends were cut back, 4 bases at V and 5 bases at J, with 12 bases in the middle. The CDR3 nucleotides read TGTGCCAGCAGCCTCCGTGGGGGGACTGAAGCTTTCTTT. Encoded protein: CASSLRGGTEAFF.

The chain recombines TRBV27 with TRBJ2-5, with TRBD1 matching 7 bases. The germline V gene has CDR1 MNHEY and CDR2 SMNVEV (reference sequence). This CDR3 has 12 amino acids. V dropped 8 bases and J dropped 2; count of bases not matched to a gene: 2. The CDR3 sequence: CASRDRQETQYF. The CDR3 DNA follows: TGTGCCAGCCGGGACAGACAAGAGACCCAGTACTTC.

In the case of this clone: This sample includes further DNA sequences coding for the same CDR3. The chain combines TRBV5-6 with TRBJ1-5, with 8 bases fitting TRBD1. V was clipped by 3 bases and J by 7 bases; unmatched bases: 6. Germline V gene data show CDR1 as SGHDT and CDR2 as YYEEEE. The CDR3 length is 14 residues. The DNA of the CDR3 is TGTGCCAGCAGCTATGGACAGGGCCGGCAGCCCCAGCATTTT. Translating gives CASSYGQGRQPQHF.

V and J are TRBV11-2 and TRBJ2-7; TRBD1 aligns across 7 bases. After removal of 5 bases from V and 7 bases from J, the junction contained 17 bases not matched to a gene. CDR1 is SGHAT and CDR2 is FQNNGV in the germline V gene. The CDR3 is made up of 16 amino acids. DNA for the CDR3: TGTGCCAGCAGCCCCTTGACAGGGATGGGGACGGGTGAGCAGTACTTC. This encodes CASSPLTGMGTGEQYF.

This clone occurred once. This sequence joins TRBV6-5 and TRBJ2-7; possibly TRBD2 for D (6 bases). V shed 4 bases and J shed 3 bases, with 7 bases lying between them. The CDR3 is made up of 12 amino acids. Germline lookup yields CDR1 MNHEY and CDR2 SVGAGI. CDR3 amino acids: CASSWGDYEQYF. DNA for the CDR3: TGTGCCAGCAGTTGGGGGGACTACGAGCAGTACTTC.

The rearrangement joins TRBV28 to TRBJ1-1, with D possibly being TRBD1 (5 bases). This CDR3 comprises 14 residues. V lost 4 bases, J lost 4 bases, and 13 bases lay in between. CDR1 and CDR2 from the germline V gene are MDHEN and SYDVKM. CDR3 sequence (DNA): TGTGCCAGCAGTTCCGGTGGGGCATTCACTGAAGCTTTCTTT. Its translation is CASSSGGAFTEAFF.

The V and J genes are TRBV13 and TRBJ2-4, with D possibly TRBD1 on 6 matching bases. Trimming took 1 base from V and 9 from J, leaving 22 bases between them. The CDR3 runs to 17 residues. Looked up from germline, CDR1 is PRHDT and CDR2 is FYEKMQ (reference sequence). The CDR3 spells CASSLAPETGRIIIQYF. The CDR3 nucleotides are TGTGCCAGCAGCTTAGCCCCGGAGACAGGTCGAATTATCATTCAGTACTTC.

The V gene is TRBV9, the J gene TRBJ2-2; 7 bases line up with TRBD2. The germline V gene has CDR1 SGDLS and CDR2 YYNGEE. J was trimmed by 5 bases and V by 4 bases; bases with no gene match: 11. This CDR3 is 16 amino acids long. In nucleotides, the CDR3 is TGTGCCAGCAGCCCGAGGGGAGGGCTGGGAACCGGGGAGCTGTTTTTT. Its protein is CASSPRGGLGTGELFF. The full variable domain, completed using reference TRBV9 and TRBJ2-2, is DSGVTQTPKHLITATGQRVTLRCSPRSGDLSVYWYQQSLDQGLQFLIQYYNGEERAKGNILERFSAQQFPDLHSELNLSSLELGDSALYFCASSPRGGLGTGELFFGEGSRLTVL.

The V call is TRBV4-2, the J call TRBJ1-1; D is unclear. Germline V CDR1 and CDR2: LGHNA, YNFKEQ. Trimming took 1 base from V and 8 from J, leaving 14 bases between them. This CDR3 has 14 residues. Here the CDR3 DNA reads TGTGCCAGCAGCCAAGGGTGGGAGGGAGGAGAAGCTTTCTTT. Its protein product is CASSQGWEGGEAFF.

The chain carries TRBV21-1 and TRBJ2-3; the table names TRBD2, a call not compared with the DNA. TRBV21-1 is designated a pseudogene. The CDR3 has 18 amino acids. Here the CDR3 reads CASSKGRRAASSTDTQYF. DNA for the CDR3: TGTGCCAGCAGCAAAGGGAGGAGAGCGGCTTCTAGCACAGATACGCAGTATTTT.

The V and J genes are TRBV28 and TRBJ2-2; D unclear. The germline V gene has CDR1 MDHEN and CDR2 SYDVKM. This CDR3 is 14 amino acids long. V dropped 7 bases and J dropped 1 base, with 10 bases sitting between them. The CDR3 nucleotides are TGTGCCAGCACCCCCTCTTGGAACACCGGGGAGCTGTTTTTT. Amino acid sequence: CASTPSWNTGELFF.

The count of this clone is one. The V call is TRBV5-1, the J call TRBJ2-7, with D perhaps matching TRBD2 (6 bases). From germline, CDR1 is SGHRS and CDR2 YFSETQ. V was clipped by 4 bases and J by 6 bases, with 11 bases between them. The CDR3 extends over 12 amino acids. The CDR3 loop reads CASSAGRSEQYF. In DNA, the CDR3 is TGCGCCAGCAGCGCGGGACGGTCCGAGCAGTACTTC.

This sequence joins TRBV6-5 and TRBJ2-2, with D tentatively TRBD2 (6 bases). Germline-derived CDR1 and CDR2 are MNHEY and SVGAGI. V lost 4 bases and J lost 3, with 12 bases in between. The CDR3 consists of 15 residues. The CDR3 loop reads CASSSGLTHTGELFF. The CDR3 DNA is TGTGCCAGCAGTTCGGGACTTACTCACACCGGGGAGCTGTTTTTT.